This TCR beta chain was recorded in a study of T cell repertoires in cytomegalovirus infection. Turning to the study itself: It can be stated that public TCR beta signatures indicated CMV infection as well as a matching HLA type.

This clonotype was detected ten times or more. Its antigen is undetermined. Whole-study results and caveats: Adding up the frequency of public TCR beta families identified people who carried CMV plus the relevant HLA. In two of eight donors, the top clonotype was HLA-C-restricted CMV-specific.

TCRdb fed the reads into MiXCR, producing one record per CDR3 protein. The table shows fewer than 250,000 distinct CDR3 sequences, with 22% occurring only once. The CDR3 length is 15 residues. Between the trimmed V and J ends, which lost 6 bases and 2 bases, there was a span of 15 bases. The germline CDR1 and CDR2 sequences are MDHEN and SYDVKM. This receptor was identified in a human donor in good health (CMV status not recorded). Some clones in this sample may be carry-over from other donors' samples. The sequencing input was CD8+ T cells from PBMCs. The genes are TRBV28 and TRBJ2-3; D ambiguous. CDR3 nucleotides: TGTGCCAGCAGCCAAAGGATAAAATCCACAGATACGCAGTATTTT. It specifies CASSQRIKSTDTQYF.